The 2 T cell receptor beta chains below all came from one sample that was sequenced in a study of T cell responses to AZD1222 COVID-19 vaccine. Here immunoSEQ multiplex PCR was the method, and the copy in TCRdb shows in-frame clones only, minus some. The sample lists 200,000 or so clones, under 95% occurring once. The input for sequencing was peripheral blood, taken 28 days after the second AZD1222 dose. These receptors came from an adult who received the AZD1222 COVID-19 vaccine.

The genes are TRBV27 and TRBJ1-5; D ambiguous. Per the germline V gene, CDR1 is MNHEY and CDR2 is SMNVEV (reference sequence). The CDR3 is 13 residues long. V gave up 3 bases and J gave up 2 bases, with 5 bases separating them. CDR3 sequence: CASSFTGNQPQHF. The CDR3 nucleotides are TGTGCCAGCAGTTTCACCGGCAATCAGCCCCAGCATTTT.

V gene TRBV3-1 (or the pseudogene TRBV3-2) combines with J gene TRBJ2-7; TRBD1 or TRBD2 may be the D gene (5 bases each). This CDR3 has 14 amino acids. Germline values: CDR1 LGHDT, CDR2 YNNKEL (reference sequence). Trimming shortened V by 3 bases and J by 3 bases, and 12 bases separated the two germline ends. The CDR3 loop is CASSQGVRIYEQYF. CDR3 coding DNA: TGTGCCAGCAGCCAGGGGGTCCGAATCTACGAGCAGTACTTC.